This T cell receptor beta chain derives from a study of T cells in Graves' hyperthyroidism and ophthalmopathy. It was considered stable Graves' hyperthyroidism when ophthalmopathy did not progress within 18 months. Diagnosis relied on clinical symptoms, serum thyroxine and TRAb, thyroid ultrasound and orbital computed tomography. The PBMCs studied were ones that came from 10 ml fresh peripheral blood. Authors of the study amplified TCR beta CDR3 regions from RNA transcripts. The HTBI primer set served for first-round RT-PCR of the TCR CDR3. MiXCR was run by TCRdb on the multiplex PCR reads, yielding one entry per CDR3 protein. The sample contains around 190,000 distinct CDR3 sequences, 17% of which appear only once. This clonotype was seen at least ten times. No antigen is known for it. V shed 0 bases and J shed 6 bases, with 16 bases lying between them. The CDR3 is 15 amino acids. CDR1 SGHRS and CDR2 YFSETQ come from the germline V gene.

General study results and limits: Expanded thyroid clonotypes (above 0.001) were mostly also found in blood.

The sequence derives from a woman aged 45 to 65 with Graves' hyperthyroidism. Sequenced material: blood. The V gene is TRBV5-1, the J gene TRBJ2-7, with D tentatively TRBD2 (7 bases). The CDR3 bases are TGCGCCAGCAGCTTGGCCTCGGCAGGGGAGGGCGAGCAGTACTTC. Its protein is CASSLASAGEGEQYF.